The present TCR beta chain was sequenced within a study of identical twins. MiXCR, applied by TCRdb to the 5' RACE reads, yields one record per CDR3 protein. The sample includes 400,000 to 550,000 distinct CDR3 sequences, 20% to 25% seen only once; the top ten take around 1%. This clonotype was detected ten times or more. Sequence at one end of the junction differs from germline and may be a read error. These sequences were also reported in another study, on T cells expressing NK-cell markers. From that paper: The leading position in the CD3+CD56-NKG2C+ fraction of four donors also went to these clonotypes.

Specimen: CD4+ T cells sorted from blood. The TCR comes from a woman between 18 and 29 years old in good health.

The CDR3 protein is CASSQMTGQGIF. The DNA for the CDR3 is TGTGCCAGCAGTCAGATGACAGGTCAAGGGATCTTC. V and J are TRBV2 and TRBJ2-1; perhaps TRBD1 as D (6 bases). The germline V gene encodes CDR1 SNHLY and CDR2 FYNNEI. The CDR3 runs to 12 residues. Filled out from reference TRBV2 and TRBJ2-1, the complete variable domain reads EPEVTQTPSHQVTQMGQEVILRCVPISNHLYFYWYRQILGQKVEFLVSFYNNEISEKSEIFDDQFSVERPDGSNFTLKIRSTKLEDSAMYFCASSQMTGQGIFGPGTRLTVL.